A selection of T cell receptor beta chains follows, all from one sample in a study of Graves' ophthalmopathy and Graves' hyperthyroidism. MiXCR was run by TCRdb on the multiplex PCR reads, yielding one entry per CDR3 protein. The profile covers under 200,000 distinct CDR3 sequences, with about 40% appearing a single time and about 6% taken by the ten largest. The sample taken for sequencing was peripheral blood. These receptors originate from a woman aged 40 to 55 with Graves' ophthalmopathy. Each CDR3 is given with its conserved first and last residue. D genes are given only for firm matches.

d_gene: TRBD1
v_gene: TRBV29-1
CDR3aa: CSVEDPDREYGYTF

d_gene: .
v_gene: TRBV12-3/TRBV12-4
CDR3aa: CASSYRDTGELFF

d_gene: .
v_gene: TRBV4-3
CDR3aa: CASSRQGLSGNTIYF

d_gene: .
v_gene: TRBV6-1
CDR3aa: CASSEIYDIAEAFF

d_gene: TRBD1
v_gene: TRBV6-2/TRBV6-3
CDR3aa: CATGTGYEQYF

d_gene: .
v_gene: TRBV28
CDR3aa: CASSGWGVAETQYF

d_gene: TRBD1
v_gene: TRBV12-3/TRBV12-4
CDR3aa: CASSLWVGRGKTNYGYTF

d_gene: .
v_gene: TRBV7-7
CDR3aa: CASSPDGNTIYF

d_gene: TRBD2
v_gene: TRBV11-2
CDR3aa: CASSLLLAPNTGELFF

d_gene: .
v_gene: TRBV7-2
CDR3aa: CASSLFFGSNTEAFF

d_gene: TRBD1
v_gene: TRBV7-6
CDR3aa: CASSTSDRGLYEQYF

d_gene: .
v_gene: TRBV9
CDR3aa: CASSVDRSDSPLHF

d_gene: TRBD2
v_gene: TRBV7-2
CDR3aa: CASSPTSGEETQYF

d_gene: .
v_gene: TRBV12-3/TRBV12-4
CDR3aa: CASSGTHQETQYF

d_gene: .
v_gene: TRBV6-5
CDR3aa: CASSYSGLNYGYTF

d_gene: .
v_gene: TRBV15
CDR3aa: CATSSDRWTSVYEQYF

d_gene: TRBD2
v_gene: TRBV6-2/TRBV6-3
CDR3aa: CASSYSSGTQETQYF

d_gene: TRBD2
v_gene: TRBV12-3/TRBV12-4
CDR3aa: CASSLAVRPYEQYF